This paragraph reports one T cell receptor (beta chain). Its antigen target is currently unknown. Nothing much larger sits one base from this clone, and base qualities are not available. The entry originates in a study of PD-L1 blockade in urothelial cancer (dated by TCRdb to about 2017). Regarding the research as a whole: All patients started therapy in about 2014 and received atezolizumab 1,200 mg intravenously every 3 weeks. About nine tenths of the roughly 29 patients were identified as males with urothelial cancer of bladder origin, and a prior smoking history was reported by 18 of 29 patients. An ECOG performance status of 0 or 1 was recorded for the patients, and 0 to 3 prior chemotherapy regimens had been received by the patients. Blood samples were analyzed at 3 weeks after treatment start (second dose) and at 6 weeks after treatment start. A median of around 150,000 T cells and 83,000 or so unique TCRs was obtained from blood samples, and a median clonality of approximately 0.08 was observed. The study was an exploratory multi-omic analysis of somatic, immune and clinical correlates of response to PD-L1 blockade with atezolizumab in urothelial cancer. Pretreatment tumor samples and matched peripheral blood, collected serially before and after atezolizumab treatment, underwent TCR sequencing. Progression-free survival longer than 6 months counted as durable clinical benefit, and TCR features were additionally tested against both progression-free and overall survival. In the same patients who had TCR sequencing, pretreatment tumors also underwent whole exome sequencing and RNA sequencing. Several patients achieved durable clinical benefit and 15 to 20 did not. Pretreatment blood TCR-seq was available for fewer than 30 patients, at least one posttreatment blood collection was obtained for about 24 patients, and tumor TCR-seq was available for about 24 patients. What the study reported, not specific to this receptor: Improved progression-free and overall survival was found to be associated with pretreatment peripheral blood TCR clonality below the median. Because the sample size was small (n ≈ 31) and many exploratory analyses were performed, the results are intended to be hypothesis-generating. Patients with durable benefit showed greater expansion of tumor-associated TCR clones in peripheral blood 3 weeks after starting treatment (n ≈ 20, p = 0.022).

The CDR3 contains 17 residues, cysteine and phenylalanine counted. Here the CDR3 DNA is all that survives: 51 bases in frame from base 1. Trimming accounts for 3 bases at V and 0 bases at J, while the number of junction bases matched to no gene is 7. For CDR1 and CDR2, the germline V gene lists SGHTA and FQGNSA. Taken with the paper, the label for time point translates to: peripheral blood 6 weeks after treatment start. The cohort included 25 to 35 patients with locally advanced or metastatic urothelial carcinoma who were treated at Memorial Sloan Kettering on a trial protocol. Peripheral blood mononuclear cells were collected pretreatment and during treatment, at between 1 and 8 total time points per patient. The Qiagen DNeasy Blood extraction kit was used to purify genomic DNA from total PBMCs and from tumor samples. Collected pretreatment and during treatment, PBMCs were isolated and stored as previously described.

Synthetic TCR analog templates were spiked into each PCR to estimate absolute template abundance from read counts. The immunoSEQ assay was used to amplify TCRbeta CDR3 regions from genomic DNA with bias-controlled V and J gene primers. Sequencing of rearranged TCRbeta segments was done at approximately 20X coverage. The original pipeline was this. Sequencing errors were corrected by clustering, and CDR3s were annotated against IMGT so that V, D and J genes could be assigned. Out-of-frame and stop-codon sequences were excluded, and only productive TCRbeta rearrangements were used in downstream analyses. Clonality was calculated as one minus the Shannon entropy normalized by the log of the number of unique productive sequences. Fisher's exact test with Benjamini-Hochberg correction, at a threshold of adjusted p below 0.01, was used to find clones that differed between time points or between blood and tumor. Here the immuneACCESS table is served through TCRdb, limited to in-frame sequences with V and J called. Missing clones are a known gap in these copies; in checked studies unresolved V genes cover under half, and the rest lacks a known reason. V and J calls plus clone size are reproduced from that table; the DNA served to infer D and trimming. Across this sample there are approximately 91,000 clones, with roughly 83% seen only once. Of the sample, around 8.1% is held by the ten largest clones.

The receptor's source is a man in his sixties or seventies with urothelial cancer. Sequenced here: PBMCs, sampled around atezolizumab (anti-PD-L1) treatment. Recombination connected TRBV7-2 to TRBJ2-3; TRBD2 matches 9 bases in the middle. The CDR3 protein is CASSFRGGGESTDTQYF. The DNA sequence is TGTGCCAGCAGCTTTCGCGGGGGGGGCGAGAGCACAGATACGCAGTATTTT. With all but the CDR3 taken from the reference TRBV7-2 and TRBJ2-3 genes, the full variable domain is: GAGVSQSPSNKVTEKGKDVELRCDPISGHTALYWYRQSLGQGLEFLIYFQGNSAPDKSGLPSDRFSAERTGGSVSTLTIQRTQQEDSAVYLCASSFRGGGESTDTQYFGPGTRLTVL.